The 8 T cell receptor beta chains reported below all come from one sample, sequenced in a study of CD8+CD57+ T cells in acquired aplastic anemia. All patients picked for sequencing had shown, by flow cytometry, an expansion of CD8+CD57+ cells. TCR beta VDJ and CDR3 were profiled, and genomic DNA was the template. TCRdb passed the reads through MiXCR, listing each CDR3 protein once. The table has around 200,000 distinct CDR3 sequences, about 60% seen once; the top ten hold about 60%. Specimen: sorted CD4+, CD8+, or CD8+CD57+ T cells (not recorded which) from PBMCs. These receptors were obtained from a human donor with aplastic anemia.

The chain employs TRBV7-2 and TRBJ1-1, with a weak D call TRBD1 (5 bases). The CDR3 loop spans 13 amino acids. Germline values: CDR1 SGHTA, CDR2 FQGNSA. Trimming stripped 6 bases from V and 3 bases from J, with 11 bases between. The CDR3 bases are TGTGCCAGCAGTTCCAGGGCGGACACTGAAGCTTTCTTT. Translated, it gives CASSSRADTEAFF. The variable domain in full, completed from reference TRBV7-2 and TRBJ1-1, reads GAGVSQSPSNKVTEKGKDVELRCDPISGHTALYWYRQSLGQGLEFLIYFQGNSAPDKSGLPSDRFSAERTGGSVSTLTIQRTQQEDSAVYLCASSSRADTEAFFGQGTRLTVV.

This clonotype was seen a handful of times. One end of the junction varies from germline; a read error may be responsible. This chain's CDR3 is CASSTGGGATATQYF. DNA for the CDR3: TGTGCCAGCAGTACAGGCGGGGGGGCCACAGCTACGCAGTATTTT. The gene calls are TRBV12-3 or TRBV12-4 and TRBJ2-3; 9 nucleotides align to TRBD2. The CDR3 totals 15 residues.

The chain couples TRBV10-3 to TRBJ2-7, with 8 bases that match TRBD2. V lost 9 bases, J lost 0 bases, and 13 bases stayed unmatched. Germline V gives CDR1 ENHRY, CDR2 SYGVKD. This CDR3 is built from 16 residues. The CDR3 loop is CAISPGLAVGSYEQYF. Written as DNA, the CDR3 is TGTGCCATATCTCCCGGACTAGCAGTGGGCTCCTACGAGCAGTACTTC.

As to this clonotype: Just one base apart from a much larger clone, this may be a read error. The chain's CDR3 is CASSLFRDGELFF. In nucleotides, the CDR3 is TGTGCCAGCAGCTTGTTCCGGGACGGGGAGCTGTTTTTT. The gene calls are TRBV11-2 and TRBJ2-2, with D perhaps TRBD2 (5 bases). Germline V gene lookup returns CDR1 SGHAT and CDR2 FQNNGV. The CDR3 extends over 13 amino acids. Trimming removed 3 bases from V and 7 bases from J, with 9 bases in between.

The sample holds one count of this clonotype. This chain connects TRBV30 to TRBJ1-2; tentative D call: TRBD1 (5 bases). Per germline, CDR1 GTSNPN and CDR2 SVGIG (reference sequence). The CDR3 covers 12 residues. V shed 3 bases and J shed 7 bases, with 12 bases lying between them. The CDR3 loop reads CAWRYAGSGYTF. In nucleotides, the CDR3 is TGTGCCTGGAGATATGCAGGGAGTGGCTACACCTTC.

The sample holds a few counts of this clonotype. The chain uses TRBV15 and TRBJ2-7, with 9 bases matching TRBD1. Trimming removed 3 bases from V and 2 bases from J; junction bases left unmatched: 17. The CDR3 length is 19 residues. Per the germline V gene, CDR1 is LNHNV and CDR2 is YYDKDF (reference sequence). This chain's CDR3 is CATSSGPPRTDRGTYEQYF. The CDR3 region has the DNA TGTGCCACCAGCAGTGGGCCCCCCCGGACGGACAGGGGCACCTACGAGCAGTACTTC.

The V and J genes are TRBV20-1 and TRBJ2-7, with D possibly matching TRBD2 (5 bases). The germline gives CDR1 DFQATT, CDR2 SNEGSKA (reference sequence). V dropped 2 bases and J dropped 1 base, with 9 bases sitting between them. The CDR3 covers 13 residues. The CDR3 sequence: CSARSRGSYEQYF. CDR3 in DNA: TGCAGTGCTAGATCTCGGGGATCCTACGAGCAGTACTTC.

This clonotype showed up just a few times. The CDR3 nucleotides read TGTGCCAGCAGCCAACAAAACGTCGGGCGGGCGGCCAACGTCCTGACTTTC. Translation gives CASSQQNVGRAANVLTF. The chain carries TRBV5-6 and TRBJ2-6; a possible D gene is TRBD2 (5 bases). V lost 4 bases to trimming and J lost 6 bases, with 20 bases between them. The CDR3 loop spans 17 amino acids. Germline-derived CDR1 and CDR2 are SGHDT and YYEEEE.